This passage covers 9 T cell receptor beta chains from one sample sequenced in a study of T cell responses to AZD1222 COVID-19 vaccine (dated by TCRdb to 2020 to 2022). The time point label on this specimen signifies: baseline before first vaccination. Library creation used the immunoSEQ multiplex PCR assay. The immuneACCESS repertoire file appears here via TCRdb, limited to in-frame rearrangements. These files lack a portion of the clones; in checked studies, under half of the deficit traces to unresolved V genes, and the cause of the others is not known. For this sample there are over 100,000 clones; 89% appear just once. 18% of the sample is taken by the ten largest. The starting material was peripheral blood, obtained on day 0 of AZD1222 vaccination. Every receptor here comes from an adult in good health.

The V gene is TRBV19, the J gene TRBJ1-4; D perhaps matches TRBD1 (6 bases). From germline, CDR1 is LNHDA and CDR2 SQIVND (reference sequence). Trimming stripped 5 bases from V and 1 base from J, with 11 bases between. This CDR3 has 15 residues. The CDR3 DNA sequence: TGTGCCAGTAGTGCCTCGACAGGAACTAATGAAAAACTGTTTTTT. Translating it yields CASSASTGTNEKLFF.

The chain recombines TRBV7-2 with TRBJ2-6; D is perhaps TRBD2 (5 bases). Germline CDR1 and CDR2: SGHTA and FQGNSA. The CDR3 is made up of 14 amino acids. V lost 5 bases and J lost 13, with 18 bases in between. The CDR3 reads CASSQVSEGTVLTF. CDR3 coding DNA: TGTGCCAGCAGCCAAGTATCAGAGGGAACTGTCCTGACTTTC.

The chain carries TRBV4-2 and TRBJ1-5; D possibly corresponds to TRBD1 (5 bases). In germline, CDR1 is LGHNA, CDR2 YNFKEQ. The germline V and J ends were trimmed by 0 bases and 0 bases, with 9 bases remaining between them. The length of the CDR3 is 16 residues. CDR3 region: CASSQEAGYSNQPQHF. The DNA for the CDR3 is TGTGCCAGCAGCCAAGAAGCAGGGTATAGCAATCAGCCCCAGCATTTT.

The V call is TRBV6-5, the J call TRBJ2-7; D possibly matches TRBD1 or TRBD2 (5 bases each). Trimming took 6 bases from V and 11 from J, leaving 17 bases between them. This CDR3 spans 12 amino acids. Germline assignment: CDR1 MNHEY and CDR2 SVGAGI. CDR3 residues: CASRSGQLKEYF. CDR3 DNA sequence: TGTGCCAGCAGGTCGGGGCAGCTGAAGGAGTACTTC.

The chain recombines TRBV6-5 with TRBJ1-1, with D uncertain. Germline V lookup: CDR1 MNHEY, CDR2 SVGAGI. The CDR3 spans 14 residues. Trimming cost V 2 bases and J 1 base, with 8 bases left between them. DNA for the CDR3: TGTGCCAGCAGTTACGTTAGCCGGAACACTGAAGCTTTCTTT. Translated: CASSYVSRNTEAFF.

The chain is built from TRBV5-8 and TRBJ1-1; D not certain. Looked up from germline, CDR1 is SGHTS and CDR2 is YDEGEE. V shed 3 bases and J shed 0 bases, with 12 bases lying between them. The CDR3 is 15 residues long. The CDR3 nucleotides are TGTGCCAGCAGCTCGGGGAGCCTCATGAACACTGAAGCTTTCTTT. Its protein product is CASSSGSLMNTEAFF.

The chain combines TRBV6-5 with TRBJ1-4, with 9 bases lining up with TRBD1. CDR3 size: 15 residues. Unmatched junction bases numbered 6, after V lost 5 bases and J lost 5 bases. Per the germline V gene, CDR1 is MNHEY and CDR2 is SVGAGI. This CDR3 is CASSPWTGENEKLFF. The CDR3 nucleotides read TGTGCCAGCAGTCCGTGGACAGGGGAAAATGAAAAACTGTTTTTT.

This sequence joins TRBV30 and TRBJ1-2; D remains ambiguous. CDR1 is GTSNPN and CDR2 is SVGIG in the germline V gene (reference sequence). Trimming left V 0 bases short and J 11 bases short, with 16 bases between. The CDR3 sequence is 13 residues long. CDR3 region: CAWSVSSGGRYTF. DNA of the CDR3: TGTGCCTGGAGTGTATCGTCTGGAGGTCGGTACACCTTC.

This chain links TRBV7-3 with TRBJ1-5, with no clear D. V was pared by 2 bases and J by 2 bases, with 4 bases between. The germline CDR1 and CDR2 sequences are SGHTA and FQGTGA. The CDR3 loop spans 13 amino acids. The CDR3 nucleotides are TGTGCCAGCAGCTTATCCCGCAATCAGCCCCAGCATTTT. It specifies CASSLSRNQPQHF.